The 19 T cell receptor beta chains below come from one sample, sequenced in a study of PD-1 blockade in classical Hodgkin lymphoma. The data were produced by immunoSEQ multiplex PCR, yet TCRdb's version contains in-frame clones alone and is incomplete. Of around 45,000 clones listed, under 75% were seen once; the top ten hold roughly 2.8%. Every patient experienced relapse after autologous stem cell transplantation, and brentuximab vedotin exposure varied. Source: peripheral blood mononuclear cells (PBMCs), taken before the second cycle of nivolumab. Every receptor here comes from a human donor with classical Hodgkin lymphoma.

The rearrangement joins TRBV19 to TRBJ1-2; weak D call: TRBD1 (5 bases). V was trimmed by 6 bases and J by 4 bases, leaving 15 bases between them. CDR3 size: 14 residues. The germline V gene has CDR1 LNHDA and CDR2 SQIVND (reference sequence). CDR3 region: CASRGVGQSYGYTF. Written as DNA, the CDR3 is TGTGCCAGTAGGGGGGTGGGCCAAAGCTATGGCTACACCTTC.

V gene TRBV5-4 combines with J gene TRBJ1-1; 8 bases match TRBD1. The length of the CDR3 is 15 residues. Trimming removed 3 bases from V and 2 bases from J; junction bases left unmatched: 6. Germline V CDR1 and CDR2: SGHNT, YYREEE (reference sequence). As DNA, the CDR3 is TGTGCCAGCAGCTCCAGGGACAGGTCCAACACTGAAGCTTTCTTT. It specifies CASSSRDRSNTEAFF. The full variable domain, completed using reference TRBV5-4 and TRBJ1-1, is ETGVTQSPTHLIKTRGQQVTLRCSSQSGHNTVSWYQQALGQGPQFIFQYYREEENGRGNFPPRFSGLQFPNYSSELNVNALELDDSALYLCASSSRDRSNTEAFFGQGTRLTVV.

This chain uses TRBV28 with TRBJ2-1, with D unresolved. Trimming removed 1 base from V and 7 bases from J, with 8 bases in between. The CDR3 covers 13 residues. CDR1 is MDHEN, CDR2 SYDVKM, per germline. Here the CDR3 DNA reads TGTGCCAGCAGTTTATCCACCCCTAATGAGCAGTTCTTC. As protein: CASSLSTPNEQFF.

This clone appeared a single time. The chain couples TRBV4-2 to TRBJ1-2; D is possibly TRBD1 (6 bases). V was shortened by 1 base and J by 4 bases, with 13 bases between the two germline ends. This CDR3 has 15 residues. Germline CDR1 and CDR2: LGHNA and YNFKEQ. Written as DNA, the CDR3 is TGTGCCAGCAGCCAAGCGGGGGACACTCCCTATGGCTACACCTTC. Amino acid sequence: CASSQAGDTPYGYTF.

This sequence joins TRBV28 and TRBJ1-5; no firm D call. Germline CDR1 reads MDHEN; CDR2 reads SYDVKM. V lost 5 bases, J lost 7 bases, and 9 bases lay in between. The CDR3 has 12 amino acids. The CDR3 reads CASSLDGQPQHF. CDR3 DNA sequence: TGTGCCAGCAGTCTGGACGGACAGCCCCAGCATTTT.

This chain uses TRBV7-9 with TRBJ2-7; 7 bases agree with TRBD2. V lost 4 bases, J lost 7 bases, and 16 bases stayed unmatched. CDR3 length equals 16 residues. Germline V gene data show CDR1 as SEHNR and CDR2 as FQNEAQ (reference sequence). This CDR3 reads CASSSEKGLAVGEQYF. CDR3 DNA: TGTGCCAGCAGCTCCGAGAAGGGGCTAGCGGTGGGTGAGCAGTACTTC.

This clone was recorded a few times. The CDR3 DNA is TGTGCCAGCAGTTGGACAGGGGAAGTTGGCGGGGAGCTGTTTTTT. The encoded protein is CASSWTGEVGGELFF. The rearrangement joins TRBV6-1 to TRBJ2-2, with TRBD1 matching 9 bases. The CDR3 sequence is 15 residues long. The germline gives CDR1 MNHNS, CDR2 SASEGT. V lost 5 bases, J lost 7 bases, and 8 bases stayed unmatched.

This sequence joins TRBV7-9 and TRBJ1-4; D possibly corresponds to TRBD1 (5 bases). Trimming shortened V by 6 bases and J by 8 bases, and 13 bases separated the two germline ends. Germline CDR1 is SEHNR and CDR2 is FQNEAQ (reference sequence). This CDR3 is built from 13 residues. For the CDR3, the DNA is TGTGCCAGCAGGCAACGGGGGTCAGAAAAACTGTTTTTT. Residues: CASRQRGSEKLFF.

This clone was observed once. The J gene is TRBJ2-5, the V gene TRBV5-1; D is ambiguous. V was pared by 4 bases and J by 2 bases, with 6 bases between. The CDR3 consists of 12 residues. Germline loops: CDR1 SGHRS, CDR2 YFSETQ. DNA for the CDR3: TGCGCCAGCAGCCCCAATCAAGAGACCCAGTACTTC. Amino acids: CASSPNQETQYF.

The V gene is TRBV13, the J gene TRBJ1-2; the match to TRBD1 covers 11 bases. The length of the CDR3 is 16 residues. The J segment lost 6 bases and the V segment lost 4 bases, leaving 10 bases of the junction unmatched. Germline V gives CDR1 PRHDT, CDR2 FYEKMQ (reference sequence). The CDR3 protein is CASSSRNGQGADGYTF. CDR3 nucleotide sequence: TGTGCCAGCAGCTCGCGCAATGGACAGGGGGCTGATGGCTACACCTTC.

The genes are TRBV7-9 and TRBJ2-3; 8 bases map to TRBD2. The CDR3 runs 15 residues. Germline CDR1 reads SEHNR; CDR2 reads FQNEAQ (reference sequence). After removal of 5 bases from V and 1 base from J, the junction contained 5 bases not matched to a gene. The CDR3 reads CASSPSGRGTDTQYF. The CDR3 coding sequence is TGTGCCAGCAGCCCAAGCGGGAGAGGCACAGATACGCAGTATTTT.

This clone was detected once. The chain uses TRBV5-4 and TRBJ2-7; 7 bases match TRBD2. The J segment lost 3 bases and the V segment lost 3 bases, leaving 3 bases of the junction unmatched. In germline, CDR1 is SGHNT, CDR2 YYREEE (reference sequence). This CDR3 spans 13 amino acids. The CDR3 loop reads CASSYPGGYEQYF. The CDR3 DNA reads as TGTGCCAGCAGCTACCCGGGGGGCTACGAGCAGTACTTC.

V gene TRBV29-1 combines with J gene TRBJ2-2, with TRBD2 identical over 8 bases. Looked up from germline, CDR1 is SQVTM and CDR2 is ANQGSEA. The CDR3 contains 16 residues. V gave up 5 bases and J gave up 7 bases; unmatched junction bases: 15. The CDR3 coding sequence is TGCAGCGTTCGTCAAGAAGCGGGAGTGAAGGTCGGGGAGCTGTTTTTT. Residues: CSVRQEAGVKVGELFF.

As for this clone: Other DNA sequences in this sample translate to the same CDR3. The rearrangement links TRBV28 to TRBJ1-5; no clear D gene. The CDR3 spans 14 residues. Trimming shortened V by 3 bases and J by 1 base, and 7 bases separated the two germline ends. Germline V gene lookup returns CDR1 MDHEN and CDR2 SYDVKM. The CDR3 DNA reads as TGTGCCAGCAGTTTCTCGTGGAGCAATCAGCCCCAGCATTTT. As protein: CASSFSWSNQPQHF.

The V and J genes are TRBV9 and TRBJ2-3; TRBD2 might be the D (5 bases). The CDR3 sequence is 14 residues long. The germline V gene encodes CDR1 SGDLS and CDR2 YYNGEE. V lost 0 bases to trimming and J lost 4 bases, with 9 bases between them. This CDR3 is CASSVEGSSDTQYF. CDR3 DNA: TGTGCCAGCAGCGTAGAAGGGAGCTCAGATACGCAGTATTTT.

The chain carries TRBV4-3 and TRBJ1-3; no definite D call. Per germline, CDR1 LGHNA and CDR2 YSLEER. V lost 0 bases and J lost 2, with 14 bases in between. This CDR3 contains 17 residues. The CDR3 sequence: CASSQDGPPEAGNTIYF. In nucleotides, the CDR3 is TGCGCCAGCAGCCAAGACGGTCCTCCGGAAGCTGGAAACACCATATATTTT.

The rearrangement links TRBV5-6 to TRBJ1-1; tentatively, D is TRBD1 (6 bases). Trimming removed 5 bases at V and 3 bases at J, with 17 bases between. The CDR3 sequence is 15 residues long. CDR1 and CDR2 from the germline V gene are SGHDT and YYEEEE. For the CDR3, the DNA is TGTGCCAGCAGAACGGCGGTAGGGACACACACTGAAGCTTTCTTT. This gives the protein CASRTAVGTHTEAFF.

This clone appeared once. V is TRBV6-6 and J is TRBJ2-1, with D tentatively TRBD1 or TRBD2 (5 bases each). V shed 8 bases and J shed 7 bases, with 18 bases lying between them. Germline assignment: CDR1 MNHNY and CDR2 SVGAGI (reference sequence). This CDR3 has 14 residues. The DNA for the CDR3 is TGTGCCAGCTGTACTGGGGGAGAGATGAATGAGCAGTTCTTC. Protein: CASCTGGEMNEQFF.

The chain uses TRBV9 and TRBJ2-7; TRBD1 aligns across 7 bases. CDR3 length equals 14 residues. J gave up 2 bases and V 4 bases, and 6 bases lay outside the gene matches. Germline CDR1 reads SGDLS; CDR2 reads YYNGEE. The CDR3 region has the DNA TGTGCCAGCAGCCCAAAGACAGGGACCTACGAGCAGTACTTC. This encodes CASSPKTGTYEQYF.